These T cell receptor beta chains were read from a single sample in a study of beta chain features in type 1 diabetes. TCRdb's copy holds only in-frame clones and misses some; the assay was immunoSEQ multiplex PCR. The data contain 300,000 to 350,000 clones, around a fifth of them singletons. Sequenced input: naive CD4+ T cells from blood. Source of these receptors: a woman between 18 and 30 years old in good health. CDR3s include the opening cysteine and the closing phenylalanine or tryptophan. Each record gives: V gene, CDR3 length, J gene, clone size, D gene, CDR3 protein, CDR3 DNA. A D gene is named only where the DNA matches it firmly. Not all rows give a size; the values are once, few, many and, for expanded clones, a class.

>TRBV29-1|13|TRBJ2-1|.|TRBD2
CSVDSGRTNEQFF
TGCAGCGTAGACAGCGGGAGGACGAATGAGCAGTTCTTC
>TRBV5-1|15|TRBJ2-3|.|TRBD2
CASSSGLTSTDTQYF
TGCGCCAGCAGTTCGGGACTAACTAGCACAGATACGCAGTATTTT
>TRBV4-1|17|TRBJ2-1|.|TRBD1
CASSQVPGQGLYNEQFF
TGCGCCAGCAGCCAAGTTCCGGGACAGGGACTCTACAATGAGCAGTTCTTC
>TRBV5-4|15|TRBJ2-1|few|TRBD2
CASSLAGISYNEQFF
TGTGCCAGCAGCTTAGCGGGGATTTCCTACAATGAGCAGTTCTTC
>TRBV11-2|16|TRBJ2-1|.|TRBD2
CASSLQPAGGGNEQFF
TGTGCCAGCAGCTTACAGCCAGCGGGGGGTGGCAATGAGCAGTTCTTC
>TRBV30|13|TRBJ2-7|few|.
CAWSGASSGEQYF
TGTGCCTGGAGTGGGGCCTCCTCGGGGGAGCAGTACTTC
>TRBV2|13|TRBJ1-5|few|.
CASSLTVNQPQHF
TGTGCCAGCAGTCTAACAGTCAATCAGCCCCAGCATTTT
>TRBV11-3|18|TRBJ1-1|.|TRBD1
CASSLGGWTGGMNTEAFF
TGTGCCAGCAGCTTAGGGGGCTGGACAGGGGGAATGAACACTGAAGCTTTCTTT
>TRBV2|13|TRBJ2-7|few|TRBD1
CASTGQYNYEQYF
TGTGCCAGCACGGGACAGTACAATTACGAGCAGTACTTC
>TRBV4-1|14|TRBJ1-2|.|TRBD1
CASSQVTTGVGYTF
TGCGCCAGCAGCCAAGTTACGACAGGGGTTGGCTACACCTTC
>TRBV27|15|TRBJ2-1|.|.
CASSLRTGSYNEQFF
TGTGCCAGCAGTCTAAGGACTGGCTCCTACAATGAGCAGTTCTTC
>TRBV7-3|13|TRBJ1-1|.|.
CASSLVVNTEAFF
TGTGCCAGCAGCTTGGTAGTGAACACTGAAGCTTTCTTT
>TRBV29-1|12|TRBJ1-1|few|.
CSVDIGHTEAFF
TGCAGCGTTGATATCGGACATACTGAAGCTTTCTTT
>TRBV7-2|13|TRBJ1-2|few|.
CASSLTQNYGYTF
TGTGCCAGCAGCCTGACACAAAACTATGGCTACACCTTC
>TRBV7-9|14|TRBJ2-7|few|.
CASSSNSGNYEQYF
TGTGCCAGCAGCTCCAACAGCGGTAACTACGAGCAGTACTTC
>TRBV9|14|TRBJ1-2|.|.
CASSVTDANYGYTF
TGTGCCAGCAGCGTCACAGATGCTAACTATGGCTACACCTTC
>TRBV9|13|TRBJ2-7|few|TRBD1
CASSSYTGGEQYF
TGTGCCAGCAGCTCCTACACAGGGGGCGAGCAGTACTTC
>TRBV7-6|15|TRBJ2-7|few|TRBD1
CASSLVPQGTYEQYF
TGTGCCAGCAGCTTAGTCCCACAGGGGACCTACGAGCAGTACTTC
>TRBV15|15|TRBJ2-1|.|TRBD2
CATSTPGGVKNEQFF
TGTGCCACCAGCACACCGGGAGGGGTGAAGAATGAGCAGTTCTTC
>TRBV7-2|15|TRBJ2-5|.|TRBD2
CASRPGLAGQGTQYF
TGTGCCAGCAGACCGGGACTAGCGGGGCAAGGGACCCAGTACTTC